This is a list of T cell receptor beta chains from one sample in a study of blood T cell repertoires in COVID-19. TCRdb's copy holds only in-frame clones and misses some; the assay was immunoSEQ multiplex PCR. The sample has 160,000 or so clones; about 83% are singletons. Sequenced sample: peripheral blood. The source of these receptors is a woman aged 80 or older with acute or convalescent COVID-19. CDR3s include the opening cysteine and the closing phenylalanine or tryptophan. A D gene is named only where the DNA matches it firmly.

len	j_gene	v_gene	d_gene	CDR3aa
16	TRBJ2-4	TRBV4-1	-	CASSQANIIAKNIQYF
14	TRBJ1-2	TRBV2	-	CASSGGKIYYGYTF
14	TRBJ1-2	TRBV6-5	-	CASRLAYGGSGYTF
13	TRBJ1-3	TRBV7-9	-	CASSLEEGNTIYF
14	TRBJ1-5	TRBV6-6	-	CASSYEGMNQPQHF
15	TRBJ1-6	TRBV7-2	-	CASSMGRGYNSPLHF
13	TRBJ2-2	TRBV5-1	-	CASSLAEEGELFF
14	TRBJ1-6	TRBV6-4	TRBD1	CASSDREGSSPLHF
14	TRBJ1-1	TRBV19	-	CASSIRGANTEAFF
14	TRBJ2-5	TRBV19	TRBD1	CASSLQGVQETQYF
16	TRBJ2-1	TRBV7-9	-	CASSPKSRGSYNEQFF
15	TRBJ1-3	TRBV6-6	TRBD1	CASSEDRGSGNTIYF
14	TRBJ2-5	TRBV5-1	-	CASSLRDGGETQYF
16	TRBJ2-7	TRBV7-2	TRBD1	CASSPRTGGESYEQYF
15	TRBJ1-2	TRBV28	TRBD1	CASSLGTGGYGGYTF
14	TRBJ1-6	TRBV18	TRBD1	CASSRDRENSPLHF
13	TRBJ2-3	TRBV18	-	CASSSYSTDTQYF
13	TRBJ2-3	TRBV19	-	CASSRGFQDTQYF
14	TRBJ2-1	TRBV30	-	CAWSVGPPYNEQFF
16	TRBJ2-1	TRBV7-8	-	CASSLPSGEIVNEQFF
16	TRBJ2-7	TRBV5-1	-	CASSPSGGTHFSEQYF
16	TRBJ2-3	TRBV19	-	CASSKNPTGGTDTQYF
19	TRBJ2-2	TRBV9	TRBD2	CASSVEWSSGGTNTGELFF
15	TRBJ1-1	TRBV19	TRBD1	CASSPTHRGNTEAFF
13	TRBJ1-2	TRBV6-2/TRBV6-3	TRBD1	CASSPTGFYGYTF
15	TRBJ1-1	TRBV6-4	-	CASSVRGHWDTEAFF
15	TRBJ1-2	TRBV5-1	TRBD1	CASSPGDRGNYGYTF
15	TRBJ2-7	TRBV10-2	TRBD1	CASSESGTVSYEQYF
15	TRBJ1-2	TRBV6-5	-	CASSYVGNTRDGYTF
14	TRBJ2-7	TRBV7-9	-	CASSVGSTSYEQYF
12	TRBJ1-6	TRBV2	-	CASSEGGLPLHF
16	TRBJ1-5	TRBV18	-	CASSPPVTGPYQPQHF
16	TRBJ1-5	TRBV23-1	TRBD1	CASGPRTGTYKQPQHF
11	TRBJ1-1	TRBV27	-	CASSSRTEAFF
13	TRBJ1-4	TRBV4-2	-	CASSHEQNEKLFF
13	TRBJ2-7	TRBV30	-	CAWSGGNSYEQYF
16	TRBJ2-3	TRBV7-9	TRBD2	CASSPTGTSGTDTQYF
16	TRBJ2-7	TRBV4-2	-	CASSQELRASSYEQYF
13	TRBJ1-1	TRBV30	-	CAWSFSENTEAFF
13	TRBJ1-5	TRBV29-1	TRBD1	CSVCAGGNQPQHF
13	TRBJ1-1	TRBV12-3/TRBV12-4	-	CASAMAGNTEAFF
15	TRBJ2-3	TRBV2	TRBD1	CASSENRGSTDTQYF
15	TRBJ1-6	TRBV7-6	-	CASSSNEGDNSPLHF
16	TRBJ2-3	TRBV11-3	TRBD2	CASSHGLAGGEDTQYF
12	TRBJ2-2	TRBV3-1/TRBV3-2	-	CASSQGGRELFF
13	TRBJ2-7	TRBV27	-	CASSTDRTYEQYF
15	TRBJ1-1	TRBV9	-	CASGPGEYMNTEAFF
15	TRBJ1-1	TRBV19	TRBD1	CASRGQGMVWTEAFF